This T cell receptor beta chain was captured by sequencing in a study of blood T cell repertoires in COVID-19. Sequencing used immunoSEQ multiplex PCR; TCRdb keeps in-frame clones, though not all of them. The repertoire consists of a few hundred thousand clones, with approximately 83% occurring once and the leading ten covering roughly 2%. Participants' own reports of clinical history determined their cohort assignment. The V end was cut by 1 base, the J end by 8 bases, with 14 bases between. This CDR3 spans 15 amino acids. In germline, CDR1 is SGHTA, CDR2 FQGNSA. V usage is TRBV7-2 and J usage is TRBJ1-4; TRBD1 might be the D (6 bases). Sequences were obtained from PBMCs or T cells enriched from blood (not recorded which). The receptor was derived from a man aged 25-40 years who had recovered from COVID-19. CDR3 coding DNA: TGTGCCAGCAGCTTAGTGGGGACACAGGAAGAAAAACTGTTTTTT. Amino acids: CASSLVGTQEEKLFF.